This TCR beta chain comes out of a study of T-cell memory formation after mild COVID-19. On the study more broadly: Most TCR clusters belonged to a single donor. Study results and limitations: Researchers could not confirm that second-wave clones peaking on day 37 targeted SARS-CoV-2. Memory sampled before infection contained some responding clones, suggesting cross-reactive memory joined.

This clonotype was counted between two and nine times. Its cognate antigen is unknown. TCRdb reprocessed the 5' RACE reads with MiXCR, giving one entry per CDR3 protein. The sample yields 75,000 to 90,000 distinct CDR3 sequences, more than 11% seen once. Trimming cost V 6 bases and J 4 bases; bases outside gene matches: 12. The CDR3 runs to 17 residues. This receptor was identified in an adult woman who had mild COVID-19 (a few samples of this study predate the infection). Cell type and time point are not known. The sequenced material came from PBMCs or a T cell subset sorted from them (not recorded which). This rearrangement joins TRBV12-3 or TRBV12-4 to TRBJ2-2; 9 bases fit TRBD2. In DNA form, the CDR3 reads TGTGCCAGCAGAAGAGTGAGCGGGGGGACCTCCACCGGGGAGCTGTTTTTT. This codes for CASRRVSGGTSTGELFF.